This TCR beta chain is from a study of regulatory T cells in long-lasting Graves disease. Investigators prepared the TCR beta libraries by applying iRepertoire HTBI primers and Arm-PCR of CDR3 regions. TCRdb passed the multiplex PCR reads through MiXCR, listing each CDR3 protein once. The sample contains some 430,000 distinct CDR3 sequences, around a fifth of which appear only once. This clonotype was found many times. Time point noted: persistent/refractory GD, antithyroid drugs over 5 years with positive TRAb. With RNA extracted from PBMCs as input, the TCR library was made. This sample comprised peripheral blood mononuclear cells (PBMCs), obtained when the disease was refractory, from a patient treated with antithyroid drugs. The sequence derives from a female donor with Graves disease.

DNA of the CDR3: TGTGCCAGCAGTCCCGGTGTTGGTTACGAGCAGTACTTC. Its protein product is CASSPGVGYEQYF. This rearrangement joins TRBV28 to TRBJ2-7, with D hard to call. Germline-derived CDR1 and CDR2 are MDHEN and SYDVKM. Trimming left V 5 bases short and J 4 bases short, with 12 bases between. The CDR3 has 13 amino acids. The full variable domain, in which reference TRBV28 and TRBJ2-7 provide the parts outside the CDR3, is DVKVTQSSRYLVKRTGEKVFLECVQDMDHENMFWYRQDPGLGLRLIYFSYDVKMKEKGDIPEGYSVSREKKERFSLILESASTNQTSMYLCASSPGVGYEQYFGPGTRLTVT.